One sample yielded the 8 T cell receptor beta chains listed below, sequenced in a study of cytotoxic CD8 clonotypes in ibrutinib-treated CLL. Here immunoSEQ multiplex PCR was the method, and the copy in TCRdb shows in-frame clones only, minus some. Among fewer than 35,000 clones listed, almost 85% were seen once. Material: PBMCs, obtained after 24 months of ibrutinib treatment. The receptor source for this set is a human donor with chronic lymphocytic leukemia.

The chain couples TRBV28 to TRBJ1-1; maybe TRBD1 (5 bases). Germline V lookup: CDR1 MDHEN, CDR2 SYDVKM. There are 17 residues in the CDR3. Trimming cost V 5 bases and J 0 bases, with 19 bases left between them. Here the CDR3 DNA reads TGTGCCAGCAGTGTCCAGGGTGGAGACGGCGTGAACACTGAAGCTTTCTTT. Protein: CASSVQGGDGVNTEAFF.

The chain employs TRBV7-9 and TRBJ1-4; D not certain. CDR3 length: 17 residues. CDR1 and CDR2 (germline): SEHNR, FQNEAQ (reference sequence). V was shortened by 2 bases and J by 3 bases, with 16 bases between the two germline ends. CDR3 sequence: CASSLSAVAWSNEKLFF. The CDR3 nucleotides are TGTGCCAGCAGCTTATCTGCGGTGGCTTGGTCTAATGAAAAACTGTTTTTT.

The J gene is TRBJ1-5, the V gene TRBV2; D is unresolved. Germline CDR1 SNHLY, CDR2 FYNNEI. V lost 8 bases and J 4 bases, leaving 9 bases between the germline ends. The CDR3 length is 12 residues. CDR3 nucleotide sequence: TGTGCCAGCTCCGTCCTTAATCAGCCCCAGCATTTT. Residues: CASSVLNQPQHF.

This clone turned up a few times. This chain links TRBV6-6 with TRBJ1-5, with D hard to call. The CDR3 has 12 amino acids. Germline CDR1 and CDR2: MNHNY and SVGAGI (reference sequence). Trimming pared 6 bases from V and 6 bases from J, leaving 9 bases between. CDR3 loop: CASSSNRQPQHF. As DNA, the CDR3 is TGTGCCAGCAGCTCAAACCGTCAGCCCCAGCATTTT.

The chain carries TRBV9 and TRBJ2-3; D not certain. V was pared by 0 bases and J by 0 bases, with 5 bases between. Per germline, CDR1 SGDLS and CDR2 YYNGEE. This CDR3 is built from 14 residues. The DNA for the CDR3 is TGTGCCAGCAGCGTAGTTACTAGCACAGATACGCAGTATTTT. This translates into CASSVVTSTDTQYF.

V is TRBV6-1 and J is TRBJ1-6; tentatively, D is TRBD1 (6 bases). This CDR3 has 15 amino acids. The germline V and J ends were trimmed by 4 bases and 3 bases, with 10 bases remaining between them. Germline CDR1 MNHNS, CDR2 SASEGT. The CDR3 bases are TGTGCCAGCAGTGCGGACAGCCTCTATAATTCACCCCTCCACTTT. Translated, it gives CASSADSLYNSPLHF.

V and J are TRBV6-1 and TRBJ1-1; TRBD1 is a possible D gene (6 bases). The CDR3 covers 14 residues. Germline V gene data show CDR1 as MNHNS and CDR2 as SASEGT. V lost 3 bases to trimming and J lost 5 bases, with 13 bases between them. The CDR3 here is CASSDLVGGTEAFF. In DNA, the CDR3 is TGTGCCAGCAGTGACCTGGTAGGGGGGACTGAAGCTTTCTTT.

The chain carries TRBV2 and TRBJ1-4, with D possibly matching TRBD1 (6 bases). CDR1 SNHLY and CDR2 FYNNEI come from the germline V gene. The CDR3 has 16 amino acids. Trimming removed 0 bases at V and 5 bases at J, with 13 bases between. The CDR3 nucleotides read TGTGCCAGCAGTGAAGCGGGGCAGGGGTTGAATGAAAAACTGTTTTTT. This sequence encodes CASSEAGQGLNEKLFF.